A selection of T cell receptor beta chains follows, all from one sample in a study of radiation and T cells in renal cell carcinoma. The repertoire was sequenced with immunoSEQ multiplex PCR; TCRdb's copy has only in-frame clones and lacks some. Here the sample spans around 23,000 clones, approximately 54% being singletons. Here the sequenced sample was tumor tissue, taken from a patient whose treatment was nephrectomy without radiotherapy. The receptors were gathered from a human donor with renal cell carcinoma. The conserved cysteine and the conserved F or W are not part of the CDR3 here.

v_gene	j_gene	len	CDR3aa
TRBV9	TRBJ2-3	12	ASSVEGSTDTQY
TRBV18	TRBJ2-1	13	ASSRRMTQDNEQF
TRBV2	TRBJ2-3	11	ASSRDGSDTQY
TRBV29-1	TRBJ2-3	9	SVDSTDTQY
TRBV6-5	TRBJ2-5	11	ASTPAGRETQY
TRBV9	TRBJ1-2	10	ASSAAAYGYT
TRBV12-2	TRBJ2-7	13	ASRLGQGGTYEQY
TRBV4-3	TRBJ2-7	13	ASSQVAGQGYEQY
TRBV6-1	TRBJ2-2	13	ASRSTGVDTGELF
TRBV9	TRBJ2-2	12	ASSVGARGGELF
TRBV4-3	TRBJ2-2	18	ASSDNPGQGTRRRAGELF
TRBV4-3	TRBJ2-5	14	ASSQQLAGGSRTQY
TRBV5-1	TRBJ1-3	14	ASSLRQSDSGNTIY
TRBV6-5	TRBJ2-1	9	ASTQGTEQF
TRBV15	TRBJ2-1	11	ATSRVPYNEQF
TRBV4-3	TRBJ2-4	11	ASSEGRGNIQY
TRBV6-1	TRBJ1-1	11	ASSEARGGEAF
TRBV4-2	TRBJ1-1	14	ASSQPRPGQEIEAF
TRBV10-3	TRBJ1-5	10	AAGTDNQPQH
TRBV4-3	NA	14	ASSQDYSGGSYEQY
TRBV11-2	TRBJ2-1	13	ASSIGTGSYNEQF
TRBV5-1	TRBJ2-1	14	ASSLRLAGGRNEQF
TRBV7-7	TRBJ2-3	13	ASSFGLAGTDTQY
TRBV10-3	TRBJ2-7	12	AISDPRRGYEQY
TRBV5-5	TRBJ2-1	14	ASSLSGLSSYNEQF
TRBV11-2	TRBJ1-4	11	ASSLGDRGYLF
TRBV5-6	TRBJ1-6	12	ASSLSIGESPLH
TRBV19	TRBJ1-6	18	ASQPFLSTGPSSYNSPLH
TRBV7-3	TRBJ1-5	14	ASSLASGVTIQPQH